This record looks at one T cell receptor beta chain sequence and its context. Its antigen is not known. Donors were healthy HIV-negative adults without recent acute infections or vaccinations. These data are taken from a study of shared clonotypes between healthy human individuals. Study findings and constraints: With four donors compared, around 5.4% of naive CD4 clonotypes were shared. There were few donors, and this limited the genetic and exposure-history diversity represented.

When replicate PCRs were run on sorted subsets, they used roughly 0.2 ug DNA, some 29,000 T cell genomes. Here immunoSEQ multiplex PCR was the method, and the copy in TCRdb shows in-frame clones only, minus some. The sample shows approximately 92,000 clones, around 68% of them seen only once. Material for sequencing was memory CD8+ T cells sorted from blood. The subset here: CD45RO+ cells pooled with CCR7-negative TemRA cells. The sequence was collected from a man between 25 and 39 years old in good health.

CDR3 sequence (DNA): TGTGCCAGCTTTGAGGGTAACAATGAGCAGTTCTTC. Amino acid sequence: CASFEGNNEQFF. The rearrangement joins TRBV28 to TRBJ2-1, with a possible D match to TRBD2 (5 bases). Germline values: CDR1 MDHEN, CDR2 SYDVKM. Between the trimmed V and J ends, which lost 8 bases and 5 bases, there was a span of 10 bases. This CDR3 is 12 amino acids long. Complete variable domain (other parts from reference TRBV28 and TRBJ2-1): DVKVTQSSRYLVKRTGEKVFLECVQDMDHENMFWYRQDPGLGLRLIYFSYDVKMKEKGDIPEGYSVSREKKERFSLILESASTNQTSMYLCASFEGNNEQFFGPGTRLTVL.